This T cell receptor (beta chain) was retrieved from a study of radiation and T cells in renal cell carcinoma. TCRdb keeps only in-frame clones here, not all; method: immunoSEQ multiplex PCR. Found here are more than 95,000 clones, around 81% of them singletons; the top ten hold around 6.1%. The CDR3 is 15 amino acids. Deletions cut 7 bases from V and 2 bases from J, with 12 bases between. Per the germline V gene, CDR1 is MNHEY and CDR2 is SVGAGI. Time point specified: blood 2 weeks post-SBRT. Specified treatment: 15 Gy SBRT to primary tumor, nephrectomy 4 weeks later. The tumor was a clear cell renal cell carcinoma.

This receptor was obtained from a man aged 50-60 years with renal cell carcinoma. The sample here was blood, taken from a patient whose treatment included radiotherapy and nephrectomy. V and J are TRBV6-5 and TRBJ1-6, with D maybe TRBD1 (5 bases). In DNA, the CDR3 is TGTGCCAGCAACCAGGGAAGTCCCTATAATTCACCCCTCCACTTT. Protein: CASNQGSPYNSPLHF.